The T cell receptor (beta chain) under discussion was sequenced for a study of T-cell reconstitution after alpha-beta-depleted transplantation in children. As it was prepared, the TCRbeta library received unique molecular identifiers. Via MiXCR, TCRdb re-called the PCR reads, giving one row per CDR3 protein. The table records around 480,000 distinct CDR3 sequences, around a third of them present only once. In germline, CDR1 is SGHVS, CDR2 FQNEAQ. With 5 bases clipped from V and 3 bases from J, the junction kept 6 bases outside the gene matches. CDR3 length: 15 residues. This chain joins TRBV7-8 and TRBJ2-3; 9 bases are a match to TRBD2. The specimen was PBMCs from the stem cell graft donor, collected from the stem cell graft. The receptor's source is a human donor who donated a stem cell graft to a child with aplastic anemia. Written as DNA, the CDR3 is TGTGCCAGCAGCCCCCTAGCGGGATTGACAGATACGCAGTATTTT. It codes for CASSPLAGLTDTQYF.